Presented here are 16 T cell receptor beta chains from one specimen sequenced in a study of cytomegalovirus exposure and HLA in healthy donors (dated by TCRdb to about 2017). The library was prepared using the immunoSEQ multiplex PCR assay. A mixture of 60 forward primers for TCR Vbeta segments and 13 reverse primers for TCR Jbeta segments was used in the multiplex PCR. Not all clones reach the TCRdb copy of this immuneACCESS table, which keeps in-frame sequences only. Checked studies attribute under half of the gap to unresolved V genes and leave the rest unexplained. This sample is represented by 200,000 to 250,000 clones; 76% of them were singletons. The leading ten clones occupy 0.6% to 0.7% of the sample. The sequencing sample was made of PBMCs. These receptors originate from a man aged 18 to 29 in good health and CMV-seronegative.

This rearrangement joins TRBV19 to TRBJ2-1; 11 bases agree with TRBD1. Trimming cost V 4 bases and J 8 bases; bases outside gene matches: 19. The CDR3 length is 19 residues. Germline CDR1 LNHDA, CDR2 SQIVND (reference sequence). CDR3: CASSTRTGGGLSILDEQFF. DNA for the CDR3: TGTGCCAGTAGTACCCGGACAGGGGGCGGCTTGAGCATTCTCGATGAGCAGTTCTTC.

CDR3 amino acids: CASSSFGTASSDTQYF. In DNA form, the CDR3 reads TGCGCCAGCAGCTCCTTTGGGACAGCTAGTTCAGATACGCAGTATTTT. The V call is TRBV5-1, the J call TRBJ2-3; TRBD1 aligns across 7 bases. This CDR3 has 16 residues. Germline V lookup: CDR1 SGHRS, CDR2 YFSETQ. Germline trimming cut 3 bases from V and 4 bases from J; bases unmatched to any gene: 11.

The J gene is TRBJ2-7, the V gene TRBV13; 8 bases are shared with TRBD2. Germline assignment: CDR1 PRHDT and CDR2 FYEKMQ (reference sequence). V lost 4 bases and J lost 7; bases outside the gene matches: 12. CDR3 size: 15 residues. The CDR3 protein is CASSSRKLADGEQYF. The DNA of the CDR3 is TGTGCCAGCAGCTCCCGCAAACTAGCGGATGGGGAGCAGTACTTC.

The sample holds a few counts of this clone. The CDR3 loop reads CSAELIYEQYF. CDR3 sequence (DNA): TGCAGTGCCGAACTGATATACGAGCAGTACTTC. The chain has TRBV20-1 and TRBJ2-7, with D hard to call. The CDR3 has 11 residues. Looked up from germline, CDR1 is DFQATT and CDR2 is SNEGSKA (reference sequence). V was cut by 6 bases and J by 4 bases, with 10 bases left in between.

This clone was detected once. This sequence joins TRBV5-1 and TRBJ1-1; 7 bases align to TRBD1. The V and J ends lost 0 bases and 4 bases, in that order; junction bases with no gene match: 3. This CDR3 has 14 amino acids. The V gene's germline CDR1 is SGHRS and CDR2 YFSETQ. CDR3 region: CASSLAGTVTEAFF. In DNA, the CDR3 is TGCGCCAGCAGCTTGGCCGGGACAGTCACTGAAGCTTTCTTT.

The chain joins TRBV18 to TRBJ1-1; 7 positions match TRBD1. V trimming: 6 bases; J trimming: 3 bases; junction bases outside the gene matches: 10. The CDR3 runs 15 residues. CDR1 KGHSH and CDR2 LQKENI come from the germline V gene. The CDR3 sequence: CASSRGISSHTEAFF. DNA of the CDR3: TGTGCCAGCTCCAGGGGGATTTCCTCCCACACTGAAGCTTTCTTT.

This chain connects TRBV29-1 to TRBJ2-7; 9 bases are shared with TRBD1. In germline, CDR1 is SQVTM, CDR2 ANQGSEA. The CDR3 runs 15 residues. After removal of 3 bases from V and 0 bases from J, the junction contained 6 bases not matched to a gene. Here the CDR3 reads CSVDSGQGNSYEQYF. The CDR3 region has the DNA TGCAGCGTTGACTCGGGACAGGGAAACTCCTACGAGCAGTACTTC.

J is TRBJ2-7 and V is TRBV6-1, with D possibly TRBD1 on 5 matching bases. V dropped 4 bases and J dropped 6 bases, with 22 bases sitting between them. CDR3 length: 16 amino acids. Germline loops: CDR1 MNHNS, CDR2 SASEGT. The CDR3 DNA follows: TGTGCCAGCAGTGTGGGGCCGGGCTACGACCCCCCCGAGCAGTACTTC. Encoded protein: CASSVGPGYDPPEQYF.

The rearrangement joins TRBV29-1 to TRBJ2-3, with D possibly TRBD1 on 5 matching bases. V gave up 2 bases and J gave up 5 bases, with 17 bases separating them. The CDR3 is 15 amino acids. The germline CDR1 and CDR2 sequences are SQVTM and ANQGSEA. The chain's CDR3 is CSVERTGVLRDTQYF. CDR3 nucleotides: TGCAGCGTTGAAAGAACAGGAGTCCTTCGAGATACGCAGTATTTT.

This clone was detected only a few times. V is TRBV5-4 and J is TRBJ1-1; no clear D gene. Per germline, CDR1 SGHNT and CDR2 YYREEE (reference sequence). The CDR3 has 14 amino acids. V was clipped by 7 bases and J by 1 base, with 14 bases between them. The CDR3 spells CASGPRSPNTEAFF. The DNA for the CDR3 is TGTGCCAGCGGGCCTCGTTCCCCGAACACTGAAGCTTTCTTT. The full variable domain, in which reference TRBV5-4 and TRBJ1-1 provide the parts outside the CDR3, is ETGVTQSPTHLIKTRGQQVTLRCSSQSGHNTVSWYQQALGQGPQFIFQYYREEENGRGNFPPRFSGLQFPNYSSELNVNALELDDSALYLCASGPRSPNTEAFFGQGTRLTVV.

This rearrangement joins TRBV15 to TRBJ1-4; perhaps TRBD1 as D (5 bases). With 1 base removed from V and 4 bases from J, the gap between germline ends came to 7 bases. From germline, CDR1 is LNHNV and CDR2 YYDKDF (reference sequence). The CDR3 length is 14 residues. The CDR3 here is CATSRGQINEKLFF. The CDR3 DNA sequence: TGTGCCACCAGCAGAGGACAGATTAATGAAAAACTGTTTTTT.

For this clone: This same CDR3 is encoded by further DNA sequences in the sample. The chain has TRBV6-1 and TRBJ2-7; 9 nucleotides line up with TRBD1. CDR3 length: 14 residues. The ends lost 3 bases at V and 4 bases at J; junction bases unmatched: 4. Germline CDR1 MNHNS, CDR2 SASEGT. The CDR3 DNA reads as TGTGCCAGCAGTGAGGGACAGGGAATTTACGAGCAGTACTTC. It codes for CASSEGQGIYEQYF.

This clone occurred a few times. CDR3 bases: TGTGCCAGCAGCCTAATGCCAATCAGGGCCACCGAAAAACTGTTTTTT. Translating gives CASSLMPIRATEKLFF. The chain links TRBV7-9 to TRBJ1-4, with D possibly being TRBD1 (5 bases). Germline CDR1 and CDR2: SEHNR and FQNEAQ (reference sequence). The CDR3 totals 16 residues. V lost 5 bases and J 8 bases, leaving 21 bases between the germline ends.

The J gene is TRBJ1-1, the V gene TRBV27, with 9 bases matching TRBD1. Germline V gene data show CDR1 as MNHEY and CDR2 as SMNVEV (reference sequence). The CDR3 loop spans 14 amino acids. V shed 3 bases, J shed 7 bases, and the junction held 6 bases outside the gene matches. CDR3 in amino acids: CASSLDRGRNEAFF. The CDR3 region has the DNA TGTGCCAGCAGTTTGGACAGGGGAAGGAATGAAGCTTTCTTT.

The chain employs TRBV30 and TRBJ1-2, with a weak D call TRBD1 (5 bases). Germline V gives CDR1 GTSNPN, CDR2 SVGIG (reference sequence). The CDR3 covers 13 residues. With 0 bases removed from V and 6 bases from J, the gap between germline ends came to 11 bases. The CDR3 bases are TGTGCCTGGAGTGTACGGGGGGACGATGGCTACACCTTC. Amino acids: CAWSVRGDDGYTF.

The gene calls are TRBV19 and TRBJ1-3; perhaps TRBD1 as D (5 bases). The CDR3 contains 14 residues. Germline values: CDR1 LNHDA, CDR2 SQIVND (reference sequence). Between the trimmed V and J ends, which lost 9 bases and 4 bases, there was a span of 16 bases. The CDR3 nucleotides read TGTGCCAGCAGGGCCAGTATGGGCGGAAACACCATATATTTT. Its protein is CASRASMGGNTIYF.